This TCR beta chain emerged from a study of long-term antiretroviral therapy in people with HIV. Study-level findings and limits: Blood draws took place between about 2004 and 2018 and possibly involved older ART regimens. The repertoire was dominated at all time points by clones expanded before ART.

This clone was recorded only once. Its specificity is unknown. Survey-level immunoSEQ v3.0 assays were run. The repertoire was sequenced with immunoSEQ multiplex PCR; TCRdb's copy has only in-frame clones and lacks some. Of 6,000 or so clones listed, roughly 73% are singletons. This TCR came from a man in his forties or fifties with HIV. The material was unsorted PBMCs, obtained 0.5 years before starting antiretroviral therapy.

The DNA of the CDR3 is TGTGCCAGCAGCTCCTCCAGGCCCGAGCAGTACTTC. Translated, it gives CASSSSRPEQYF. This chain uses TRBV7-2 with TRBJ2-7; D is unresolved. The length of the CDR3 is 12 residues. Deletions cut 4 bases from V and 6 bases from J, with 10 bases between. The V gene's germline CDR1 is SGHTA and CDR2 FQGNSA.